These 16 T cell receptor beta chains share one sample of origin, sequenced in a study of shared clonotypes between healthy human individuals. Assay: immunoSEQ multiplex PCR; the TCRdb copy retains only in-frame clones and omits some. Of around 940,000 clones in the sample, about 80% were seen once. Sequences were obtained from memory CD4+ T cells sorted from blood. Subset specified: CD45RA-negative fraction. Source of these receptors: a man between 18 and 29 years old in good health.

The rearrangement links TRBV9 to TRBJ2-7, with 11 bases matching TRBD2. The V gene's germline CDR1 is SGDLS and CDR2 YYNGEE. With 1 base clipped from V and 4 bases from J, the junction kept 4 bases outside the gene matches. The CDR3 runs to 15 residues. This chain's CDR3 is CASSVSTSGSYEQYF. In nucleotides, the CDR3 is TGTGCCAGCAGCGTAAGCACTAGCGGGAGTTACGAGCAGTACTTC.

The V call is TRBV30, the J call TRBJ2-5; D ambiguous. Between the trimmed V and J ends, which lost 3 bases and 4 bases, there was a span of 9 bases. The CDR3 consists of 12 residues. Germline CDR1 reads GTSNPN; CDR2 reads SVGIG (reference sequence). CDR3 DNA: TGTGCCTGGAGAACCCCTGCAGAGACCCAGTACTTC. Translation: CAWRTPAETQYF. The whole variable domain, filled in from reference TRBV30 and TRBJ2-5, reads SQTIHQWPATLVQPVGSPLSLECTVEGTSNPNLYWYRQAAGRGLQLLFYSVGIGQISSEVPQNLSASRPQDRQFILSSKKLLLSDSGFYLCAWRTPAETQYFGPGTRLLVL.

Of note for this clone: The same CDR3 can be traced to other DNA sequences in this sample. Here the CDR3 reads CASSPRAAYGYTF. The CDR3 nucleotides read TGTGCCAGCTCACCACGGGCAGCTTATGGCTACACCTTC. The gene calls are TRBV18 and TRBJ1-2; D unclear. With 1 base removed from V and 5 bases from J, the gap between germline ends came to 8 bases. Germline CDR1 KGHSH, CDR2 LQKENI. The CDR3 totals 13 residues.

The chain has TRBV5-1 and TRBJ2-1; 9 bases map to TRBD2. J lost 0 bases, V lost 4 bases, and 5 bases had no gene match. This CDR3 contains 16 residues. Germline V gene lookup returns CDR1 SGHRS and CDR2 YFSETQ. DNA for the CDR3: TGCGCCAGCAGCGGTAGCGGGGGACTCTCCTACAATGAGCAGTTCTTC. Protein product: CASSGSGGLSYNEQFF.

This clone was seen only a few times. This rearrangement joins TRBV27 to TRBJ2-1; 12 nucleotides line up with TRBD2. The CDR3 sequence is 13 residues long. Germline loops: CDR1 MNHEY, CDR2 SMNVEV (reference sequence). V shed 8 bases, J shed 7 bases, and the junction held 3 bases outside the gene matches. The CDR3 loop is CASRTSGVNEQFF. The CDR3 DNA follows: TGTGCCAGCCGGACTAGCGGGGTGAATGAGCAGTTCTTC.

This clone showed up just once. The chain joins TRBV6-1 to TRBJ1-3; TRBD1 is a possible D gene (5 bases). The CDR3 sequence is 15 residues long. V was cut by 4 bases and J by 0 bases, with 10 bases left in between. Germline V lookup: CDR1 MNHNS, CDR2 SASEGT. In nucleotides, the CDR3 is TGTGCCAGCAGTGGAACAGGTATCTCTGGAAACACCATATATTTT. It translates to CASSGTGISGNTIYF.

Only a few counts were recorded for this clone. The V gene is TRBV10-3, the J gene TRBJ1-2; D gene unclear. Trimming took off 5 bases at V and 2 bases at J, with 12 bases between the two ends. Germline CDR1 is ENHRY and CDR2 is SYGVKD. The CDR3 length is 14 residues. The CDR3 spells CAISNDGLNYGYTF. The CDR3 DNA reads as TGTGCCATCAGTAACGACGGACTCAACTATGGCTACACCTTC.

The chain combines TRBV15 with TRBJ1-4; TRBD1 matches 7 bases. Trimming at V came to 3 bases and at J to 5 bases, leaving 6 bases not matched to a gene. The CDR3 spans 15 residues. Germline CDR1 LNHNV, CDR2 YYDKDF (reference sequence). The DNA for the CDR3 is TGTGCCACCAGCAGGGACAGGCTTACCAATGAAAAACTGTTTTTT. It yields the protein CATSRDRLTNEKLFF.

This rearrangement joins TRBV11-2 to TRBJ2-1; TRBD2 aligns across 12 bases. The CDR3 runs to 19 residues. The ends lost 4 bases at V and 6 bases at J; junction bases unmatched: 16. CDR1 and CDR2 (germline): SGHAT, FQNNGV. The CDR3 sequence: CASSSLLRTSGDPPNEQFF. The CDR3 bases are TGTGCCAGCAGCTCTCTCTTAAGGACTAGCGGGGACCCCCCCAATGAGCAGTTCTTC. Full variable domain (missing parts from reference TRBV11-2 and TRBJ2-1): EAGVAQSPRYKIIEKRQSVAFWCNPISGHATLYWYQQILGQGPKLLIQFQNNGVVDDSQLPKDRFSAERLKGVDSTLKIQPAKLEDSAVYLCASSSLLRTSGDPPNEQFFGPGTRLTVL.

The CDR3: CASSFGAGETQYF. For the CDR3, the DNA is TGCGCCAGCAGCTTCGGGGCTGGGGAGACCCAGTACTTC. The rearrangement uses TRBV5-1 and TRBJ2-5; D assignment may be TRBD1 or TRBD2 (5 bases each). The V gene's germline CDR1 is SGHRS and CDR2 YFSETQ. V was cut by 2 bases and J by 5 bases, with 10 bases left in between. CDR3 length: 13 amino acids.

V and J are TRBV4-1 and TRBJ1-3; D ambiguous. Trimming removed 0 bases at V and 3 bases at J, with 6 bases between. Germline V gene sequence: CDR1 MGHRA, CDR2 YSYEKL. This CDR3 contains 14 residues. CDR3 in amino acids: CASSQEPHGNTIYF. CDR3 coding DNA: TGCGCCAGCAGCCAAGAACCCCATGGAAACACCATATATTTT.

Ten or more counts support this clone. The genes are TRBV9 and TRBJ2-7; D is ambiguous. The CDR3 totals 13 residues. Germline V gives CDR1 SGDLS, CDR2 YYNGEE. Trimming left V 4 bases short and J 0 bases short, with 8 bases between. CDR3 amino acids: CASSLESSYEQYF. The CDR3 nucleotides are TGTGCCAGCAGCCTCGAGAGCTCCTACGAGCAGTACTTC.

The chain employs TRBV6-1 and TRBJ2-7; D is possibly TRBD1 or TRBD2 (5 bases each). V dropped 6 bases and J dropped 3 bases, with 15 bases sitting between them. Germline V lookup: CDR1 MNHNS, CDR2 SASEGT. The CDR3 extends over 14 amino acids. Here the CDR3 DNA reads TGTGCCAGCAGAGGGACCTCCTTCGGCTACGAGCAGTACTTC. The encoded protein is CASRGTSFGYEQYF.

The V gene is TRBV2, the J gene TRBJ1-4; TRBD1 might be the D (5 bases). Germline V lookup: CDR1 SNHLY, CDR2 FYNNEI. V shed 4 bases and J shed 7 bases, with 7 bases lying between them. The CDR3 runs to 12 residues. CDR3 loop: CASSGGPEKLFF. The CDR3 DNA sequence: TGTGCCAGCAGTGGGGGACCTGAAAAACTGTTTTTT.

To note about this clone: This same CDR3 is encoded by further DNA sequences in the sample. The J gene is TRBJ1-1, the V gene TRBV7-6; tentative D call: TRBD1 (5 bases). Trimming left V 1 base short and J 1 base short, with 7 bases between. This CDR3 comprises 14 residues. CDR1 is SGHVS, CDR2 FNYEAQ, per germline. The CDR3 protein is CASSLGQGNTEAFF. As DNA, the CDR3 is TGTGCCAGCAGCTTAGGGCAGGGGAACACTGAAGCTTTCTTT.

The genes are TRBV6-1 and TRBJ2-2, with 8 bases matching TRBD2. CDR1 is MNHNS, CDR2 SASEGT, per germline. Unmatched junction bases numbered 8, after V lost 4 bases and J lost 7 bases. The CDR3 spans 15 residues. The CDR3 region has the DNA TGTGCCAGCAGTGTCGTGGGACTAGATGTCGGGGAGCTGTTTTTT. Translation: CASSVVGLDVGELFF.